Listed below are T cell receptor beta chains from one sample, sequenced in a study of metastatic and nonmetastatic thyroid tumors. TCRdb re-processed the PCR reads through MiXCR. Found here are approximately 90,000 clones, 10% to 15% of them singletons; the top ten hold 11%. Sequencing used blood. The origin of the receptors is a female donor with papillary thyroid cancer or a benign thyroid nodule (not recorded which). Some clones in this sample may be carry-over from other donors' samples. The CDR3 runs from the conserved cysteine through the conserved F or W. The order of the fields is CDR3 protein, CDR3 DNA, V gene, J gene, D gene, clone size. A D gene is named only where the DNA matches it firmly. Only part of the rows carry a size: once, few, many, or a class if the clone is expanded.

CASSRGQGEETQYF,TGTGCCAGCAGCCGGGGACAGGGTGAGGAGACCCAGTACTTC,TRBV9,TRBJ2-5,TRBD1,many
CAWSGSGKGTYNEQFF,TGTGCCTGGAGTGGTAGCGGGAAGGGAACCTACAATGAGCAGTTCTTC,TRBV30,TRBJ2-1,TRBD2,many
CASSPTGSIRALHF,TGTGCCAGCAGTCCGACAGGTTCCATTCGGGCCCTCCACTTT,TRBV28,TRBJ1-6,.,many
CASSITSASGSGPGELFF,TGTGCCAGCTCAATAACCTCGGCTAGCGGGAGTGGCCCCGGGGAGCTGTTTTTT,TRBV18,TRBJ2-2,TRBD2,many
CASSLNRGLYMNTEAFF,TGTGCCAGCAGCTTGAACAGGGGTCTCTACATGAACACTGAAGCTTTCTTT,TRBV5-6,TRBJ1-1,TRBD1,many
CASSLELAAGHNEQFF,TGCGCCAGCAGCTTGGAACTAGCGGCGGGCCACAATGAGCAGTTCTTC,TRBV5-1,TRBJ2-1,TRBD2,many
CASSQDFEGAGNTIYF,TGCGCCAGCAGCCAAGATTTTGAAGGGGCGGGAAACACCATATATTTT,TRBV4-3,TRBJ1-3,.,many
CSASQGTVNQPQHF,TGCAGTGCCAGTCAGGGGACCGTCAATCAGCCCCAGCATTTT,TRBV20-1,TRBJ1-5,.,many
CASSYGTGQPQHF,TGTGCCAGCAGTTACGGGACAGGCCAGCCCCAGCATTTT,TRBV6-5,TRBJ1-5,TRBD1,many
CASSLFGRTGHPLF,TGTGCCAGCAGTTTATTTGGGCGGACAGGGCACCCACTCTTC,TRBV28,TRBJ1-2,TRBD1,many
CASGPRDRSSDTQYF,TGTGCCAGTGGACCGCGGGACAGGAGTTCAGATACGCAGTATTTT,TRBV19,TRBJ2-3,TRBD1,many
CATSFGYEQYF,TGTGCCACCAGTTTTGGCTACGAGCAGTACTTC,TRBV12-3/TRBV12-4,TRBJ2-7,.,.
CSATRGRGTEAFF,TGCAGTGCTACTAGGGGGCGCGGAACTGAAGCTTTCTTT,TRBV20-1,TRBJ1-1,TRBD1,many
CASSLDGMNTEAFF,TGCGCCAGCAGCTTGGACGGGATGAACACTGAAGCTTTCTTT,TRBV5-1,TRBJ1-1,.,many
CASSPGTGGYGYTF,TGTGCCAGCAGTCCGGGGACAGGGGGGTATGGCTACACCTTC,TRBV28,TRBJ1-2,TRBD1,many
CASRDRSAYEQYF,TGTGCCAGCAGAGACAGGAGCGCCTACGAGCAGTACTTC,TRBV6-1,TRBJ2-7,.,many
CATSPGREQFF,TGTGCCACCTCCCCAGGGCGGGAGCAGTTCTTC,TRBV15,TRBJ2-1,.,many
CASSYAGLASYNEQFF,TGTGCCAGCAGCTATGCGGGACTAGCGTCCTACAATGAGCAGTTCTTC,TRBV9,TRBJ2-1,TRBD2,many
CAWRGQGFSNSPLHF,TGTGCCTGGAGGGGACAGGGGTTCAGTAATTCACCCCTCCACTTT,TRBV30,TRBJ1-6,TRBD1,many
CASSPISPGNNSPLHF,TGTGCCAGCAGCCCAATAAGTCCGGGTAATAATTCACCCCTCCACTTT,TRBV11-1,TRBJ1-6,.,.
CASSLDRAGTEAFF,TGTGCCAGCAGCTTAGACAGGGCGGGCACTGAAGCTTTCTTT,TRBV13,TRBJ1-1,.,many
CAWSAGRGGGWNEQFF,TGTGCCTGGAGTGCCGGGAGGGGGGGTGGTTGGAATGAGCAGTTCTTC,TRBV30,TRBJ2-1,TRBD2,many
CASSQDVRYEQYF,TGCGCCAGCAGCCAAGATGTGAGATACGAGCAGTACTTC,TRBV4-1,TRBJ2-7,.,many
CASSLGSGSVYEQYF,TGTGCCAGCAGCTTAGGTAGCGGGAGTGTGTACGAGCAGTACTTC,TRBV7-9,TRBJ2-7,TRBD2,few
CATSSLIGNQPQHF,TGTGCCACCAGCAGTCTGATAGGCAATCAGCCCCAGCATTTT,TRBV15,TRBJ1-5,.,many
CSSGTGGSSNYGYTF,TGCAGCTCTGGGACAGGTGGATCCTCAAACTATGGCTACACCTTC,TRBV29-1,TRBJ1-2,TRBD1,many
CASRTKTGTGAYEQYF,TGTGCCAGCAGAACTAAGACCGGGACAGGGGCCTACGAGCAGTACTTC,TRBV27,TRBJ2-7,TRBD1,many
CSVDLAGTPNNEQFF,TGCAGCGTTGATCTGGCGGGAACCCCTAACAATGAGCAGTTCTTC,TRBV29-1,TRBJ2-1,.,many
CASVTATEAFF,TGTGCCAGCGTAACGGCCACTGAAGCTTTCTTT,TRBV6-1,TRBJ1-1,.,few
CASSRGTYEQYF,TGTGCCAGCAGCCGGGGTACCTACGAGCAGTACTTC,TRBV2,TRBJ2-7,.,many
CASSPRGEQYF,TGTGCCAGCAGCCCAAGGGGCGAGCAGTACTTC,TRBV7-3,TRBJ2-7,.,many
CASSLGDRVRREKLFF,TGTGCCAGCAGCTTAGGTGACAGGGTCCGTCGTGAAAAACTGTTTTTT,TRBV7-6,TRBJ1-4,TRBD1,.
CASRVGAGELFF,TGTGCCAGCAGAGTGGGGGCCGGGGAGCTGTTTTTT,TRBV2,TRBJ2-2,.,many
CASSSPIGVPTRAGNTIYF,TGTGCCAGCAGCAGTCCGATTGGAGTCCCGACCCGGGCTGGAAACACCATATATTTT,TRBV11-2,TRBJ1-3,.,many
CASSLGAGAYNEQFF,TGTGCCAGCAGCTTAGGGGCAGGGGCCTACAATGAGCAGTTCTTC,TRBV7-8,TRBJ2-1,.,many
CASSTPSPLGDTQYF,TGTGCCAGTAGTACCCCAAGCCCCCTAGGAGATACGCAGTATTTT,TRBV19,TRBJ2-3,.,many
CASSSSMETQYF,TGTGCCAGCAGCTCCTCGATGGAGACCCAGTACTTC,TRBV7-2,TRBJ2-5,.,many
CASLDRGLHGYTF,TGTGCCAGCTTGGACAGGGGGCTGCATGGCTACACCTTC,TRBV19,TRBJ1-2,TRBD1,many
CSASPIRRSLDQPQHF,TGCAGTGCTAGCCCGATCAGGAGATCGCTTGATCAGCCCCAGCATTTT,TRBV20-1,TRBJ1-5,.,many
CATSTRGQDSYEQYF,TGTGCCACCAGCACCCGAGGACAGGACTCCTACGAGCAGTACTTC,TRBV15,TRBJ2-7,TRBD1,many
CASRDRGRADTQYF,TGTGCCAGTAGGGACAGGGGGCGAGCGGATACGCAGTATTTT,TRBV19,TRBJ2-3,TRBD1,many
CASSLTVGRGQETQYF,TGTGCCAGCAGCTTAACGGTCGGGAGAGGCCAAGAGACCCAGTACTTC,TRBV7-6,TRBJ2-5,.,few
CASSVGVAGGPETQYF,TGTGCCAGCAGCGTAGGGGTAGCGGGAGGGCCTGAGACCCAGTACTTC,TRBV9,TRBJ2-5,TRBD2,many
CASRPGTGGGHEQYF,TGTGCCAGCAGGCCTGGGACAGGGGGGGGCCACGAGCAGTACTTC,TRBV27,TRBJ2-7,TRBD1,many
CASSLVGTSRPVETQYF,TGCGCCAGCAGCTTGGTAGGGACTAGCCGCCCCGTGGAGACCCAGTACTTC,TRBV5-1,TRBJ2-5,TRBD2,many
CATSDLPLDTQYF,TGTGCCACCAGTGATTTACCCTTAGATACGCAGTATTTT,TRBV24-1,TRBJ2-3,.,many
CASSPDRNQPQHF,TGTGCCAGCAGTCCAGACAGGAATCAGCCCCAGCATTTT,TRBV27,TRBJ1-5,.,many
CASSHYSNTEAFF,TGTGCCAGCAGCCATTATAGCAACACTGAAGCTTTCTTT,TRBV3-1,TRBJ1-1,.,many
CASSLSRGQETQYF,TGTGCCAGCAGCTTAAGTAGAGGTCAAGAGACCCAGTACTTC,TRBV13,TRBJ2-5,.,many